These T cell receptor beta chains were read from a single sample in a study of blood T cell repertoires in COVID-19. Some clones are missing from TCRdb's copy, which holds only in-frame ones; the method was immunoSEQ multiplex PCR. This sample has 340,000 or so clones, with around 90% found just once. Sequencing input: peripheral blood. The receptors derive from a man aged 50 to 60 with active or convalescent COVID-19. Both conserved end residues are part of each CDR3. D genes are given only for firm matches. Size tells how often a clone was seen (once, few, many) or the class of an expanded clone, and some rows leave it out.

16	-	TRBD2	TRBV7-3	TRBJ2-2	CASSPSGTRGTGELFF	TGTGCCAGCAGCCCTTCCGGGACTAGGGGTACCGGGGAGCTGTTTTTT
13	-	TRBD1	TRBV28	TRBJ1-1	CASRSGTVTEAFF	TGTGCCAGCAGATCCGGGACAGTCACTGAAGCTTTCTTT
17	-	-	TRBV15	TRBJ2-3	CATSSWGEGLGTDTQYF	TGTGCCACCAGCAGTTGGGGGGAAGGACTGGGCACAGATACGCAGTATTTT
14	-	-	TRBV2	TRBJ1-5	CASRDSDSNQPQHF	TGTGCCAGCAGAGACAGCGATAGCAATCAGCCCCAGCATTTT
16	once	-	TRBV5-4	TRBJ1-1	CASSQGQFQASAEAFF	TGTGCCAGCAGCCAAGGACAGTTTCAGGCTTCGGCTGAAGCTTTCTTT
16	few	-	TRBV9	TRBJ2-1	CASSPELAASYNEQFF	TGTGCCAGCAGCCCCGAATTAGCGGCCTCCTACAATGAGCAGTTCTTC
14	-	-	TRBV5-1	TRBJ1-4	CASSLETRIGKLFF	TGCGCCAGCAGCTTGGAAACTAGGATCGGAAAACTGTTTTTT
15	-	TRBD1	TRBV28	TRBJ1-1	CASRGDGTGYTEAFF	TGTGCCAGCAGGGGAGACGGGACAGGGTACACTGAAGCTTTCTTT
15	-	TRBD1	TRBV9	TRBJ2-1	CASSVPGTGGHEQFF	TGTGCCAGCAGCGTGCCCGGGACAGGGGGCCATGAGCAGTTCTTC
15	-	-	TRBV7-6	TRBJ1-5	CASSPYGASNQPQHF	TGTGCCAGCAGCCCCTATGGAGCGAGCAATCAGCCCCAGCATTTT
16	-	-	TRBV7-2	TRBJ1-1	CASSLASGARNTEAFF	TGTGCCAGCAGCTTAGCGTCAGGGGCGCGGAACACTGAAGCTTTCTTT
15	-	TRBD1	TRBV14	TRBJ1-6	CASSQGQGPDSPLHF	TGTGCCAGCAGCCAAGGACAGGGGCCAGATTCACCCCTCCACTTT
18	once	TRBD2	TRBV24-1	TRBJ2-1	CATSDVSRTSGAYNEQFF	TGTGCCACCAGTGATGTTTCCCGGACTAGCGGGGCCTACAATGAGCAGTTCTTC
16	-	TRBD2	TRBV4-2	TRBJ2-1	CASSQDPSGGAHEQFF	TGTGCCAGCAGCCAAGACCCTAGCGGGGGGGCGCATGAGCAGTTCTTC
15	-	-	TRBV28	TRBJ2-5	CASSPPRLSRETQYF	TGTGCCAGCAGTCCCCCGCGGTTGTCTCGGGAGACCCAGTACTTC
15	once	-	TRBV19	TRBJ1-2	CASKSWESRDDGYTF	TGTGCCAGTAAATCATGGGAGTCGAGGGATGATGGCTACACCTTC
16	-	-	TRBV28	TRBJ1-5	CASSSRLQGKHQPQHF	TGTGCCAGCAGTTCCCGATTACAGGGAAAGCATCAGCCCCAGCATTTT
14	-	TRBD1	TRBV27	TRBJ1-1	CASKERQGASEAFF	TGTGCCAGCAAGGAAAGGCAGGGGGCGTCTGAAGCTTTCTTT
14	-	TRBD1	TRBV28	TRBJ1-3	CASRSGGSGNTIYF	TGTGCCAGCAGGTCAGGGGGCTCAGGAAACACCATATATTTT
17	-	-	TRBV4-3	TRBJ1-6	CASSQDLGREWHSPLHF	TGCGCCAGCAGCCAAGATCTGGGGCGGGAGTGGCATTCACCCCTCCACTTT
13	-	TRBD2	TRBV6-5	TRBJ2-7	CASRLAGGPEQYF	TGTGCCAGCAGGCTAGCGGGGGGCCCCGAGCAGTACTTC
11	once	-	TRBV30	TRBJ1-2	CAWTGAYGYTF	TGTGCCTGGACGGGTGCCTATGGCTACACCTTC
16	-	-	TRBV7-2	TRBJ2-2	CASSLALSRNTGELFF	TGTGCCAGCAGCTTAGCGCTGAGCCGGAACACCGGGGAGCTGTTTTTT
14	-	-	TRBV5-1	TRBJ2-3	CASSFLSTTDTQYF	TGCGCCAGCAGCTTCCTCAGTACGACAGATACGCAGTATTTT
13	-	TRBD1	TRBV5-1	TRBJ1-1	CASSQGALTEAFF	TGCGCCAGCAGTCAGGGGGCTTTGACTGAAGCTTTCTTT
16	-	-	TRBV7-8	TRBJ2-5	CASSSSSGGYQETQYF	TGTGCCAGCAGCTCTTCATCAGGGGGGTACCAAGAGACCCAGTACTTC
15	-	TRBD2	TRBV5-1	TRBJ2-1	CASSPFGLAGGEQFF	TGCGCCAGCAGCCCGTTCGGACTAGCGGGAGGGGAGCAGTTCTTC
15	-	TRBD2	TRBV7-3	TRBJ2-1	CASSLRLAGNNEQFF	TGTGCCAGCAGCTTAAGACTAGCGGGGAACAATGAGCAGTTCTTC
17	-	-	TRBV6-2/TRBV6-3	TRBJ2-4	CASSYGWAGESKNIQYF	TGTGCCAGCAGTTACGGGTGGGCAGGGGAGTCCAAAAACATTCAGTACTTC
14	-	TRBD1	TRBV5-1	TRBJ2-7	CASSWGTGAREQYF	TGCGCCAGCAGCTGGGGGACAGGGGCCAGGGAGCAGTACTTC
14	few	-	TRBV7-2	TRBJ1-5	CASRFDRFNQPQHF	TGTGCCAGCAGATTCGACAGGTTCAATCAGCCCCAGCATTTT
16	-	TRBD2	TRBV30	TRBJ2-7	CAWSPFSGRGPYEQYF	TGTGCCTGGAGTCCCTTTAGCGGGAGGGGGCCCTACGAGCAGTACTTC
14	-	-	TRBV11-2	TRBJ2-5	CASSFTGRQETQYF	TGTGCCAGCAGCTTCACGGGTCGCCAAGAGACCCAGTACTTC
13	-	TRBD1	TRBV12-3/TRBV12-4	TRBJ2-5	CASSWTGGKTQYF	TGTGCCAGCAGCTGGACAGGAGGAAAGACCCAGTACTTC
14	-	-	TRBV19	TRBJ2-1	CASSPYTGRAEQFF	TGTGCCAGTAGTCCCTACACAGGGAGGGCTGAGCAGTTCTTC
13	-	-	TRBV6-2/TRBV6-3	TRBJ2-7	CASSYTGQHEQYF	TGTGCCAGCAGTTACACCGGACAACACGAGCAGTACTTC
14	-	-	TRBV7-3	TRBJ2-5	CASSLGGVQETQYF	TGTGCCAGCAGCTTAGGCGGGGTCCAAGAGACCCAGTACTTC
15	-	-	TRBV5-1	TRBJ1-1	CASSFAGIMNTEAFF	TGCGCCAGCAGCTTCGCGGGGATTATGAACACTGAAGCTTTCTTT
12	-	-	TRBV27	TRBJ1-2	CASKGGYSGYTF	TGTGCCAGCAAGGGGGGGTACAGTGGCTACACCTTC
14	few	-	TRBV5-1	TRBJ1-2	CASSLSRQTPGYTF	TGCGCCAGCAGCTTAAGTAGGCAGACTCCCGGCTACACCTTC
14	-	-	TRBV9	TRBJ1-1	CASSQQIWATEAFF	TGTGCCAGCAGCCAACAGATTTGGGCGACTGAAGCTTTCTTT